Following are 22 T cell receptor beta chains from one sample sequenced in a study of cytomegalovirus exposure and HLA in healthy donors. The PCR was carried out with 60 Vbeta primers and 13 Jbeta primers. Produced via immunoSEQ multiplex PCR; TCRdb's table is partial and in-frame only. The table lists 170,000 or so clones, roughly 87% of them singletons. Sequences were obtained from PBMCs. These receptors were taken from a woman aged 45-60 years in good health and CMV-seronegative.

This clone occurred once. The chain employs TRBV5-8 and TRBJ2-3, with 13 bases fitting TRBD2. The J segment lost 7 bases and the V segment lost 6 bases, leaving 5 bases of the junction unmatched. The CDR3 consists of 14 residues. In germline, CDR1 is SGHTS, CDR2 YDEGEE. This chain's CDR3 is CASTTSGRGNTQYF. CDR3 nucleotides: TGTGCCAGCACCACTAGCGGGAGGGGGAATACGCAGTATTTT.

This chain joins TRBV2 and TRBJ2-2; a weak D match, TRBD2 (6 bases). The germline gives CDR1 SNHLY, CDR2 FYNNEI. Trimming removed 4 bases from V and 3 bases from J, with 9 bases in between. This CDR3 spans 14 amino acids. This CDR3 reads CASSGGRYTGELFF. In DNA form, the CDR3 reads TGTGCCAGCAGTGGTGGGAGGTACACCGGGGAGCTGTTTTTT.

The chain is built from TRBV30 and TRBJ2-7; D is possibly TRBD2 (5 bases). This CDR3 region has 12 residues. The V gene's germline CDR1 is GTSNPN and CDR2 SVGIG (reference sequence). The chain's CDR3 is CALAGVSYEQYF. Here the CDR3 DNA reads TGTGCGCTGGCCGGGGTTTCCTACGAGCAGTACTTC.

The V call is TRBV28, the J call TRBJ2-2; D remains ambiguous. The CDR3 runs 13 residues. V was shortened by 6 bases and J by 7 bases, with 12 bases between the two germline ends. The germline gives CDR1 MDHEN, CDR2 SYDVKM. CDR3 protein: CASSPQVYGELFF. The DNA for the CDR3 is TGTGCCAGCAGCCCCCAGGTGTACGGGGAGCTGTTTTTT.

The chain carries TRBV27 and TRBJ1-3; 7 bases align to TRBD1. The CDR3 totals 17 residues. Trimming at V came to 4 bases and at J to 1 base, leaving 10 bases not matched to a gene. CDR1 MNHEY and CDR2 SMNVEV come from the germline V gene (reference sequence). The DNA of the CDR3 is TGTGCCAGCAGTTCCTCGACAGGGAGGAGGTCTGGAAACACCATATATTTT. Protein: CASSSSTGRRSGNTIYF.

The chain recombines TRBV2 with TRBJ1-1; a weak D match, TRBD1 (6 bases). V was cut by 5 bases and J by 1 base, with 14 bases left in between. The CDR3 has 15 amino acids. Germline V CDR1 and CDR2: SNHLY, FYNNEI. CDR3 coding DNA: TGTGCCAGCAGTCATTACCAGACAGGGAACACTGAAGCTTTCTTT. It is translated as CASSHYQTGNTEAFF.

This CDR3 is CASSPNRGGTEAFF. In DNA, the CDR3 is TGTGCCAGCAGCCCCAATCGGGGTGGCACTGAAGCTTTCTTT. This sequence joins TRBV14 and TRBJ1-1; D gene unclear. V was shortened by 4 bases and J by 4 bases, with 13 bases between the two germline ends. The CDR3 has 14 residues. Germline V gives CDR1 SGHDN, CDR2 FVKESK.

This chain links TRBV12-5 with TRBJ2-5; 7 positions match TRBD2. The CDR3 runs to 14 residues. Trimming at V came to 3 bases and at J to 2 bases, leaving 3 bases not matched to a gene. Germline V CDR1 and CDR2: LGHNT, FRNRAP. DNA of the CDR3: TGTGCTAGTGGTTTCGGCGGGAGTCAAGAGACCCAGTACTTC. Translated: CASGFGGSQETQYF.

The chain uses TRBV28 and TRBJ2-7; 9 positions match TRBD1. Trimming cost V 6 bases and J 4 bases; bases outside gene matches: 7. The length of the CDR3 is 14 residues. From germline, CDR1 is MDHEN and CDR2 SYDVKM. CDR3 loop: CASRRRDRAYEQYF. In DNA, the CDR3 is TGTGCCAGCAGAAGAAGGGACAGGGCTTACGAGCAGTACTTC.

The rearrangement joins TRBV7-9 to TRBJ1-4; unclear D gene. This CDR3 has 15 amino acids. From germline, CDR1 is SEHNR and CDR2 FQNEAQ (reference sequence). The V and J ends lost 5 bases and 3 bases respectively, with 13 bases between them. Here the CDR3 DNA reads TGTGCCAGCAGCCCCCGGCAGGCTTCTAATGAAAAACTGTTTTTT. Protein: CASSPRQASNEKLFF.

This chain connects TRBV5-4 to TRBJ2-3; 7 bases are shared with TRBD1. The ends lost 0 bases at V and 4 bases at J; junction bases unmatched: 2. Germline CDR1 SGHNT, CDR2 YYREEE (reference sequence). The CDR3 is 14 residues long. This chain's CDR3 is CASSLGQGADTQYF. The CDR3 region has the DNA TGTGCCAGCAGCTTGGGACAGGGCGCAGATACGCAGTATTTT.

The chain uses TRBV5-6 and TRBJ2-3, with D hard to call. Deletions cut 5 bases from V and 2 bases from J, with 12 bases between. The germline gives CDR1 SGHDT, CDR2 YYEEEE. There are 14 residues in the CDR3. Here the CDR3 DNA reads TGTGCCAGCAGTTCCCCGGCGGTCACAGATACGCAGTATTTT. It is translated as CASSSPAVTDTQYF.

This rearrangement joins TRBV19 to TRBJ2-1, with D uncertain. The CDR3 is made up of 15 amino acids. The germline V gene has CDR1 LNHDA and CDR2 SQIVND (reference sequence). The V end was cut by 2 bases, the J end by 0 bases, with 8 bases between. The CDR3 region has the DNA TGTGCCAGTAGTATAAGCGTTAGCTCCTACAATGAGCAGTTCTTC. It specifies CASSISVSSYNEQFF.

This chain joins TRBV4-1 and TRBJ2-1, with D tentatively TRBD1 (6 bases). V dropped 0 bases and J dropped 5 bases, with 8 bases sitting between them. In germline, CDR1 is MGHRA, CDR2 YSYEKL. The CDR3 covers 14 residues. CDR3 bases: TGCGCCAGCAGCCAAGACCGGGACAACAATGAGCAGTTCTTC. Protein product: CASSQDRDNNEQFF.

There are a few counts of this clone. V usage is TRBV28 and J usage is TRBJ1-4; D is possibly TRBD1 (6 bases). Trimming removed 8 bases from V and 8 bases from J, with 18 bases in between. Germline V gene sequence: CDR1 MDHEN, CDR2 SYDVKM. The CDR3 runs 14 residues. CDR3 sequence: CASGPGQRGEKLFF. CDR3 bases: TGTGCCAGCGGACCGGGACAAAGGGGGGAAAAACTGTTTTTT.

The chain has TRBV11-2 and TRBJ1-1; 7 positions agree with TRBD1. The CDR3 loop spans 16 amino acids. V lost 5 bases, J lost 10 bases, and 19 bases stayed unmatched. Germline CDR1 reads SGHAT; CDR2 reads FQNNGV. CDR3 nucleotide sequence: TGTGCCAGCAGCCGGCCGGGGGACAGTGACTGGATCGGAGCTTTCTTT. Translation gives CASSRPGDSDWIGAFF.

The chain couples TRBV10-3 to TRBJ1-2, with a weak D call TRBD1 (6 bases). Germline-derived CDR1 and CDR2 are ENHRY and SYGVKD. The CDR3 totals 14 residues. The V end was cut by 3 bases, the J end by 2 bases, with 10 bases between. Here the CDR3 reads CAISEGGANYGYTF. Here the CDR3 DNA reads TGTGCCATCAGTGAAGGGGGAGCCAACTATGGCTACACCTTC.

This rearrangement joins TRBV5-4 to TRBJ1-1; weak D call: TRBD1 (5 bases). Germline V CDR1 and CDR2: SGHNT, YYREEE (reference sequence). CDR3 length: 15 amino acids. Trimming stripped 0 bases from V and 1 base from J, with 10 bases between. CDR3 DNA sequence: TGTGCCAGCAGCTTGGTCCAGGGTAGGAACACTGAAGCTTTCTTT. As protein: CASSLVQGRNTEAFF.

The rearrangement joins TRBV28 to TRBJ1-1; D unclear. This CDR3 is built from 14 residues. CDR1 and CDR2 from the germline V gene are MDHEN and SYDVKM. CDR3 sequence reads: CEASASAKNTEAFF. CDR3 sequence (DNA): TGTGAGGCCTCTGCCAGCGCCAAAAACACTGAAGCTTTCTTT.

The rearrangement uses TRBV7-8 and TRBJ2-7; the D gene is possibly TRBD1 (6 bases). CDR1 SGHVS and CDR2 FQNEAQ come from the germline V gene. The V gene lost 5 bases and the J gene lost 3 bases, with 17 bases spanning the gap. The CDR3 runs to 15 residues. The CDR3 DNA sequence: TGTGCCAGCAGCACCCGGACAGCTAGATACTACGAGCAGTACTTC. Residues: CASSTRTARYYEQYF.

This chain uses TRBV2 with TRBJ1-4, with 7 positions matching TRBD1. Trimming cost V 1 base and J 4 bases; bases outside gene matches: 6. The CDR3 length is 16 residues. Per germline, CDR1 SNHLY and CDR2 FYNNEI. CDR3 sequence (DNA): TGTGCCAGCAGTGAAGGAGGGGGCAGGGGTAATGAAAAACTGTTTTTT. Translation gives CASSEGGGRGNEKLFF. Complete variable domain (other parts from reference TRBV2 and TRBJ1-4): EPEVTQTPSHQVTQMGQEVILRCVPISNHLYFYWYRQILGQKVEFLVSFYNNEISEKSEIFDDQFSVERPDGSNFTLKIRSTKLEDSAMYFCASSEGGGRGNEKLFFGSGTQLSVL.

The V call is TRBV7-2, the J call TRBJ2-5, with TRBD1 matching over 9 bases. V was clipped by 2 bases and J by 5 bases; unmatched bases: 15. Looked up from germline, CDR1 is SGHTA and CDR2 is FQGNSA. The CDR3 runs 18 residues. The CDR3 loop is CASSLTGQGYFSVETQYF. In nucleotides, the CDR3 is TGTGCCAGCAGCTTAACGGGACAGGGATATTTTAGTGTGGAGACCCAGTACTTC.